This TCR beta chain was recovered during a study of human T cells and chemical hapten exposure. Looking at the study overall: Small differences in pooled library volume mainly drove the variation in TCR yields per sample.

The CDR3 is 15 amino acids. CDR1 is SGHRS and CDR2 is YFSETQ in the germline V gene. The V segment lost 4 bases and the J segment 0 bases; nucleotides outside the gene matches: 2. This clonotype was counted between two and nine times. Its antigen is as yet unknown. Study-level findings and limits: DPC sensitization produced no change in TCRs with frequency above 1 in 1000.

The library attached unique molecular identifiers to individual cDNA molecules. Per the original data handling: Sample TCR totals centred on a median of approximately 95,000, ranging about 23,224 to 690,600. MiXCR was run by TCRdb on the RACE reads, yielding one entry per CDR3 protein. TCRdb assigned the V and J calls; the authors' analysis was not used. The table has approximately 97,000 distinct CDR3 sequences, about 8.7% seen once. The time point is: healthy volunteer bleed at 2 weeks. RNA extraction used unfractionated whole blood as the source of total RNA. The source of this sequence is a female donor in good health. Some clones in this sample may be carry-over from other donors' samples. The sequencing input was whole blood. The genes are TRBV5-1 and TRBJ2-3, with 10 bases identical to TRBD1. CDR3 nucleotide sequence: TGCGCCAGCAGCAGGGACAGGGGAAGCACAGATACGCAGTATTTT. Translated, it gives CASSRDRGSTDTQYF.